These 30 T cell receptor beta chains originate from one sample sequenced in a study of regulatory T cells in long-lasting Graves disease. Arm-PCR with iRepertoire HTBI primers amplified the CDR3 regions for these TCR beta libraries. TCRdb reanalysed the multiplex PCR reads using MiXCR and keeps one entry per CDR3 protein. This sample has roughly 400,000 distinct CDR3 sequences, with under 25% found just once. Indicated time point: persistent/refractory GD, antithyroid drugs over 5 years with positive TRAb. After RNA was extracted from PBMCs, the TCR library was made from it. The material was peripheral blood mononuclear cells (PBMCs), obtained when the disease was refractory, from a patient treated with antithyroid drugs. The receptors originated from a female donor with Graves disease.

This clonotype was seen more than once but under ten times. V and J are TRBV7-8 and TRBJ1-4; 8 bases map to TRBD1. Germline assignment: CDR1 SGHVS and CDR2 FQNEAQ. Losses at the gene ends were 5 bases for V and 3 bases for J; bases not matched to a gene: 5. CDR3 length: 15 amino acids. The CDR3 protein is CASSDRTGSNEKLFF. Here the CDR3 DNA reads TGTGCCAGCAGCGACAGGACAGGGTCTAATGAAAAACTGTTTTTT.

This clonotype was seen repeatedly, ten times or more. The rearrangement links TRBV6-5 to TRBJ2-5, with D perhaps matching TRBD2 (5 bases). The V end was cut by 2 bases, the J end by 4 bases, with 11 bases between. CDR3 size: 14 residues. The germline V gene encodes CDR1 MNHEY and CDR2 SVGAGI. The CDR3 DNA sequence: TGTGCCAGCAGTTACGTCGGAGGCATAGAGACCCAGTACTTC. It is translated as CASSYVGGIETQYF.

The table lists this clonotype with many counts. The V and J genes are TRBV6-1 and TRBJ2-7, with D perhaps matching TRBD2 (6 bases). V lost 6 bases to trimming and J lost 5 bases, with 8 bases between them. Germline CDR1 is MNHNS and CDR2 is SASEGT. This CDR3 has 11 amino acids. In nucleotides, the CDR3 is TGTGCCAGCAGCTTAGCGGACGAGCAGTACTTC. Translating it yields CASSLADEQYF.

In this sample, this clonotype turned up many times. The rearrangement uses TRBV20-1 and TRBJ1-1; tentatively, D is TRBD1 (6 bases). Germline values: CDR1 DFQATT, CDR2 SNEGSKA (reference sequence). The CDR3 covers 13 residues. The ends were cut back, 5 bases at V and 4 bases at J, with 14 bases in the middle. The CDR3 nucleotides read TGCAGTGCTTGGACAGATTGGGCCACTGAAGCTTTCTTT. Residues: CSAWTDWATEAFF.

The chain has TRBV27 and TRBJ1-1; D is possibly TRBD1 (5 bases). Germline V gene data show CDR1 as MNHEY and CDR2 as SMNVEV (reference sequence). The CDR3 length is 13 residues. The V gene lost 3 bases and the J gene lost 3 bases, with 8 bases spanning the gap. CDR3 in DNA: TGTGCCAGCAGTTTGTACAGGTACACTGAAGCTTTCTTT. This translates into CASSLYRYTEAFF.

The chain carries TRBV7-9 and TRBJ1-2; 9 nucleotides align to TRBD1. In germline, CDR1 is SEHNR, CDR2 FQNEAQ (reference sequence). The CDR3 totals 14 residues. V lost 1 base, J lost 6 bases, and 3 bases stayed unmatched. The CDR3 nucleotides are TGTGCCAGCAGCTTAGGGACAGGGGTAGATGGCTACACCTTC. This encodes CASSLGTGVDGYTF.

The sample holds many counts of this clonotype. CDR3 loop: CASSSGGQGKETQYF. In DNA, the CDR3 is TGTGCCAGCAGTTCGGGCGGACAGGGAAAAGAGACCCAGTACTTC. V is TRBV28 and J is TRBJ2-5, with 8 bases aligning to TRBD1. Losses at the gene ends were 4 bases for V and 3 bases for J; bases not matched to a gene: 7. CDR1 is MDHEN, CDR2 SYDVKM, per germline. The CDR3 is made up of 15 amino acids. Together with reference TRBV28 and TRBJ2-5, the CDR3 gives the full variable domain: DVKVTQSSRYLVKRTGEKVFLECVQDMDHENMFWYRQDPGLGLRLIYFSYDVKMKEKGDIPEGYSVSREKKERFSLILESASTNQTSMYLCASSSGGQGKETQYFGPGTRLLVL.

The rearrangement joins TRBV29-1 to TRBJ1-1; D remains unclear. The CDR3 runs 12 residues. CDR1 and CDR2 (germline): SQVTM, ANQGSEA. V gave up 5 bases and J gave up 3 bases, with 10 bases separating them. DNA for the CDR3: TGCAGCGTTCACCCGGTGTACACTGAAGCTTTCTTT. The encoded protein is CSVHPVYTEAFF.

The sample holds many counts of this clonotype. V is TRBV19 and J is TRBJ1-5; TRBD1 matches at 8 bases. The CDR3 has 14 residues. Per the germline V gene, CDR1 is LNHDA and CDR2 is SQIVND (reference sequence). V trimming: 6 bases; J trimming: 4 bases; junction bases outside the gene matches: 5. The CDR3 DNA reads as TGTGCCAGTAGGAGGGACAGGAATAATCAGCCCCAGCATTTT. The encoded protein is CASRRDRNNQPQHF.

The sample holds a few counts of this clonotype. The CDR3 here is CSAMKQGANIQYF. CDR3 DNA sequence: TGCAGTGCTATGAAGCAGGGGGCAAACATTCAGTACTTC. The rearrangement joins TRBV20-1 to TRBJ2-4, with TRBD1 matching 8 bases. V shed 4 bases and J 6 bases; nucleotides not matched to a gene: 5. This CDR3 is built from 13 residues. Germline loops: CDR1 DFQATT, CDR2 SNEGSKA (reference sequence).

This clonotype came up many times. The V call is TRBV27, the J call TRBJ1-1; D not resolved. Trimming left V 5 bases short and J 1 base short, with 11 bases between. CDR1 and CDR2 (germline): MNHEY, SMNVEV (reference sequence). This CDR3 is built from 14 residues. The CDR3 DNA sequence: TGTGCCAGCAGTCCCATTCCGAAGAACACTGAAGCTTTCTTT. Translating it yields CASSPIPKNTEAFF.

This clonotype was observed at least ten times. V gene TRBV6-1 combines with J gene TRBJ1-1; D is ambiguous. V lost 3 bases, J lost 4 bases, and 15 bases lay in between. Germline values: CDR1 MNHNS, CDR2 SASEGT. The CDR3 sequence is 15 residues long. CDR3 loop: CASSEWRGMGTEAFF. CDR3 sequence (DNA): TGTGCCAGCAGTGAGTGGCGGGGAATGGGCACTGAAGCTTTCTTT.

At least ten counts were recorded for this clonotype. The V and J genes are TRBV24-1 and TRBJ2-7; D is uncertain. CDR1 KGHDR and CDR2 SFDVKD come from the germline V gene. The CDR3 is 11 amino acids. V lost 8 bases, J lost 2 bases, and 6 bases lay in between. CDR3 sequence reads: CATMSTYEQYF. The DNA of the CDR3 is TGTGCCACCATGAGTACCTACGAGCAGTACTTC.

The chain links TRBV28 to TRBJ2-1; 12 bases are a match to TRBD2. CDR1 and CDR2 from the germline V gene are MDHEN and SYDVKM. The length of the CDR3 is 14 residues. The V and J ends lost 6 bases and 12 bases, in that order; junction bases with no gene match: 9. CDR3 sequence: CASSRLAGASAQFF. The CDR3 DNA sequence: TGTGCCAGCAGCAGACTAGCGGGAGCCAGCGCGCAGTTCTTC.

This clonotype was found a few times. V usage is TRBV11-2 and J usage is TRBJ2-5; D gene unclear. The CDR3 has 15 residues. Trimming took 2 bases from V and 5 from J, leaving 15 bases between them. Germline V gene data show CDR1 as SGHAT and CDR2 as FQNNGV. The CDR3 sequence is CASSLLGFFGETQYF. The CDR3 coding sequence is TGTGCCAGCAGCTTATTAGGATTTTTCGGGGAGACCCAGTACTTC.

The J gene is TRBJ1-1, the V gene TRBV19; the D is unclear. Germline CDR1 reads LNHDA; CDR2 reads SQIVND (reference sequence). V was shortened by 11 bases and J by 4 bases, with 17 bases between the two germline ends. The CDR3 totals 13 residues. The CDR3 coding sequence is TGTGCCTGCACTCGGCGGGCGGTCACTGAAGCTTTCTTT. Translation gives CACTRRAVTEAFF.

The gene calls are TRBV18 and TRBJ1-5; perhaps TRBD1 as D (6 bases). Trimming cost V 6 bases and J 4 bases, with 13 bases left between them. CDR1 and CDR2 from the germline V gene are KGHSH and LQKENI. CDR3 length: 14 residues. CDR3 sequence (DNA): TGTGCCAGCTCGATTAGACAGGAGAATCAGCCCCAGCATTTT. It is translated as CASSIRQENQPQHF.

This clonotype was recorded a few times. The chain is built from TRBV4-1 and TRBJ1-3; 7 bases agree with TRBD1. The CDR3 spans 15 residues. J lost 4 bases, V lost 0 bases, and 3 bases had no gene match. The germline gives CDR1 MGHRA, CDR2 YSYEKL. CDR3 protein: CASSQDRDRGNTIYF. CDR3 nucleotides: TGCGCCAGCAGCCAAGACCGGGACAGAGGAAACACCATATATTTT.

This clonotype was seen a few times. The V and J genes are TRBV20-1 and TRBJ2-5; either TRBD1 or TRBD2 may fit D (5 bases each). V was shortened by 0 bases and J by 3 bases, with 14 bases between the two germline ends. CDR1 and CDR2 (germline): DFQATT, SNEGSKA (reference sequence). The CDR3 is 15 amino acids. This chain's CDR3 is CSAREPGRSKETQYF. The CDR3 nucleotides are TGCAGTGCTAGAGAGCCGGGACGGTCTAAAGAGACCCAGTACTTC.

This clonotype occurred many times. The chain combines TRBV18 with TRBJ2-5; no firm D call. Deletions cut 3 bases from V and 5 bases from J, with 13 bases between. CDR3 length: 14 amino acids. Germline CDR1 KGHSH, CDR2 LQKENI. The CDR3 sequence: CASSPRTAKETQYF. CDR3 bases: TGTGCCAGCTCACCCCGGACGGCAAAGGAGACCCAGTACTTC. Full variable domain (remainder filled in from reference TRBV18 and TRBJ2-5): NAGVMQNPRHLVRRRGQEARLRCSPMKGHSHVYWYRQLPEEGLKFMVYLQKENIIDESGMPKERFSAEFPKEGPSILRIQQVVRGDSAAYFCASSPRTAKETQYFGPGTRLLVL.

This clonotype was seen a few times. The rearrangement uses TRBV5-1 and TRBJ2-7, with a weak D call TRBD1 (5 bases). Between the trimmed V and J ends, which lost 0 bases and 3 bases, there was a span of 13 bases. CDR1 and CDR2 from the germline V gene are SGHRS and YFSETQ. This CDR3 is built from 15 residues. CDR3 sequence: CASSLVPGWVYEQYF. CDR3 bases: TGCGCCAGCAGCTTGGTACCAGGGTGGGTCTACGAGCAGTACTTC.

This clonotype was seen repeatedly, ten times or more. This chain connects TRBV12-3 or TRBV12-4 to TRBJ1-5; 7 bases fit TRBD1. This CDR3 is 13 amino acids long. V shed 7 bases, J shed 6 bases, and the junction held 6 bases outside the gene matches. CDR3 in DNA: TGTGCCAGCACCCAGGGGGGGATTCAGCCCCAGCATTTT. Translating it yields CASTQGGIQPQHF.

The chain joins TRBV18 to TRBJ2-2; D might be TRBD1 (5 bases). Trimming left V 4 bases short and J 1 base short, with 16 bases between. Per the germline V gene, CDR1 is KGHSH and CDR2 is LQKENI. The CDR3 covers 17 residues. CDR3 sequence reads: CASSLLQPQGNTGELFF. The CDR3 region has the DNA TGTGCCAGCTCACTTCTTCAGCCCCAGGGGAACACCGGGGAGCTGTTTTTT.

This clonotype was detected ten times or more. This chain links TRBV6-1 with TRBJ1-4; tentatively, D is TRBD1 (5 bases). This CDR3 is 15 amino acids long. V was pared by 2 bases and J by 7 bases, with 14 bases between. The V gene's germline CDR1 is MNHNS and CDR2 SASEGT. The CDR3: CASSELEGTREKLFF. CDR3 in DNA: TGTGCCAGCAGTGAACTCGAGGGGACGCGTGAAAAACTGTTTTTT.

This clonotype was found a few times. The rearrangement uses TRBV25-1 and TRBJ2-1; TRBD2 matches 7 bases. V shed 1 base and J 3 bases; nucleotides not matched to a gene: 12. Per germline, CDR1 MGHDK and CDR2 SYGVNS. There are 18 residues in the CDR3. The CDR3 DNA reads as TGTGCCAGCAGTGAATTGGGCGGCCTCGGGAGGCACTACAATGAGCAGTTCTTC. Translated: CASSELGGLGRHYNEQFF.

The sample holds many counts of this clonotype. The chain joins TRBV12-3 or TRBV12-4 to TRBJ1-1; D gene uncertain. CDR3 length equals 11 residues. V dropped 6 bases and J dropped 1 base, with 3 bases sitting between them. CDR3 amino acids: CASRGNTEAFF. The DNA of the CDR3 is TGTGCCAGCAGAGGGAACACTGAAGCTTTCTTT.

The rearrangement joins TRBV10-2 to TRBJ2-7; 8 nucleotides line up with TRBD2. The ends lost 6 bases at V and 3 bases at J; junction bases unmatched: 10. Germline CDR1 WSHSY, CDR2 SAAADI. The CDR3 covers 15 residues. The chain's CDR3 is CASRVAGPTGYEQYF. The CDR3 nucleotides read TGCGCCAGCAGGGTAGCGGGGCCGACGGGCTACGAGCAGTACTTC.

In the case of this clonotype: Germline is not matched at one junction end, which may reflect a read error. The CDR3 spells CTSSTLGEPNQPQHF. The CDR3 DNA is TGTACCAGTAGTACCTTGGGGGAACCTAATCAGCCCCAGCATTTT. The chain links TRBV19 to TRBJ1-5; possibly TRBD1 for D (5 bases). CDR1 and CDR2 (germline): LNHDA, SQIVND (reference sequence). The CDR3 covers 15 residues.

This clonotype came up many times. The chain joins TRBV11-2 to TRBJ1-1; tentative D call: TRBD1 (5 bases). The V end lost 3 bases, the J end lost 6 bases, and 23 bases lay between the germline ends. This CDR3 spans 17 amino acids. The germline CDR1 and CDR2 sequences are SGHAT and FQNNGV. As DNA, the CDR3 is TGTGCCAGCAGCTTGGGGCGGATGCATGAGAGTTGGCCTGAAGCTTTCTTT. Translated: CASSLGRMHESWPEAFF.

The V and J genes are TRBV29-1 and TRBJ2-5; tentative D call: TRBD2 (6 bases). Deletions cut 5 bases from V and 4 bases from J, with 14 bases between. This CDR3 is built from 13 residues. CDR1 and CDR2 (germline): SQVTM, ANQGSEA. In nucleotides, the CDR3 is TGCAGCGTTCGAGTGGGAGCGGGAGAGACCCAGTACTTC. Protein sequence: CSVRVGAGETQYF.